The 9 T cell receptor beta chains given below trace back to one sample, sequenced in a study of glioma-infiltrating T cells. Using RNA template, CDR3s of TCR alpha and beta were amplified with iRepertoire arm-PCR. Each CDR3 protein gets one entry after TCRdb re-called the multiplex PCR reads with MiXCR. The sample includes roughly 40,000 distinct CDR3 sequences, about a fifth of them seen just once. Sequences were obtained from glioma tissue, nonneoplastic brain tissue, or PBMCs (not recorded which). These receptors originate from a human donor with low-grade glioma or glioblastoma, undergoing nonglioma brain surgery, or in good health (not recorded which).

This clonotype appeared once. The V call is TRBV29-1, the J call TRBJ1-1; 10 nucleotides line up with TRBD1. The CDR3 consists of 12 residues. V lost 6 bases to trimming and J lost 4 bases; unmatched junction nucleotides: 2. The germline gives CDR1 SQVTM, CDR2 ANQGSEA. This CDR3 reads CSVTGGVTEAFF. The CDR3, as DNA: TGCAGCGTGACAGGGGGCGTCACTGAAGCTTTCTTT. Complete variable domain (other parts from reference TRBV29-1 and TRBJ1-1): SAVISQKPSRDICQRGTSLTIQCQVDSQVTMMFWYRQQPGQSLTLIATANQGSEATYESGFVIDKFPISRPNLTFSTLTVSNMSPEDSSIYLCSVTGGVTEAFFGQGTRLTVV.

The table lists this clonotype with many counts. The gene calls are TRBV4-1 and TRBJ2-1; tentative D call: TRBD2 (5 bases). Trimming took 0 bases from V and 1 from J, leaving 7 bases between them. The V gene's germline CDR1 is MGHRA and CDR2 YSYEKL. This CDR3 has 15 amino acids. CDR3 sequence (DNA): TGCGCCAGCAGCCAAGAAGGCGGGTCCTACAATGAGCAGTTCTTC. This codes for CASSQEGGSYNEQFF.

The J gene is TRBJ2-7, the V gene TRBV3-1; D is unresolved. This CDR3 is built from 16 residues. CDR1 is LGHDT and CDR2 is YNNKEL in the germline V gene (reference sequence). Between the trimmed V and J ends, which lost 0 bases and 2 bases, there was a span of 14 bases. CDR3 amino acids: CASSQEVGHSTYEQYV. In nucleotides, the CDR3 is TGTGCCAGCAGCCAAGAAGTCGGCCATAGCACCTACGAGCAGTACGTC.

Comment on this clonotype: This sequence may be a read error, since a much larger clone differs from it by one base. The CDR3 sequence: CASSSNDRMAQYF. CDR3 DNA: TGTGCCAGCTCATCCAATGACCGGATGGCGCAGTACTTC. V and J are TRBV18 and TRBJ2-7, with no clear D. Trimming pared 5 bases from V and 9 bases from J, leaving 17 bases between. This CDR3 has 13 amino acids. Germline CDR1 and CDR2: KGHSH and LQKENI.

This clonotype appeared a few times. This chain joins TRBV4-2 and TRBJ2-3, with TRBD2 matching 7 bases. This CDR3 contains 17 residues. Trimming took 0 bases from V and 6 from J; bases not matched to a gene: 12. CDR1 LGHNA and CDR2 YNFKEQ come from the germline V gene. The CDR3 DNA reads as TGTGCCAGCAGCCAAGATTGGGTAGCGGGCCCCCAGGATACGCAGTATTTT. Its translation: CASSQDWVAGPQDTQYF.

This clonotype was detected many times. This chain uses TRBV6-6 with TRBJ2-7; 9 bases map to TRBD1. The CDR3 contains 14 residues. V lost 2 bases to trimming and J lost 6 bases; unmatched junction nucleotides: 5. Per the germline V gene, CDR1 is MNHNY and CDR2 is SVGAGI (reference sequence). The CDR3 nucleotides read TGTGCCAGCAGTTACACACAGGGGGCGGGCGAGCAGTACTTC. As protein: CASSYTQGAGEQYF.

This clonotype occurred many times. The chain couples TRBV11-2 to TRBJ1-1, with D hard to call. Per germline, CDR1 SGHAT and CDR2 FQNNGV. Trimming cost V 2 bases and J 11 bases, with 9 bases left between them. The CDR3 runs to 11 residues. CDR3 region: CASSLSQYAFF. CDR3 nucleotides: TGTGCCAGCAGCTTATCCCAGTACGCTTTCTTT.

In this sample, this clonotype turned up many times. The chain joins TRBV7-9 to TRBJ2-5; the match to TRBD2 covers 8 bases. CDR3 length equals 16 residues. Germline V gives CDR1 SEHNR, CDR2 FQNEAQ (reference sequence). Trimming at V came to 6 bases and at J to 4 bases, leaving 13 bases not matched to a gene. CDR3 region: CASSDRLRTSRETQYF. The CDR3 DNA sequence: TGTGCCAGCAGTGACCGGCTTAGGACTAGCAGAGAGACCCAGTACTTC.

The genes are TRBV13 and TRBJ2-7; D is unclear. V was cut by 2 bases and J by 7 bases, with 9 bases left in between. CDR1 and CDR2 (germline): PRHDT, FYEKMQ (reference sequence). This CDR3 region has 12 residues. CDR3 in DNA: TGTGCCAGCAGCTTACAAGGTCCAGAGCAGTACTTC. It translates to CASSLQGPEQYF.